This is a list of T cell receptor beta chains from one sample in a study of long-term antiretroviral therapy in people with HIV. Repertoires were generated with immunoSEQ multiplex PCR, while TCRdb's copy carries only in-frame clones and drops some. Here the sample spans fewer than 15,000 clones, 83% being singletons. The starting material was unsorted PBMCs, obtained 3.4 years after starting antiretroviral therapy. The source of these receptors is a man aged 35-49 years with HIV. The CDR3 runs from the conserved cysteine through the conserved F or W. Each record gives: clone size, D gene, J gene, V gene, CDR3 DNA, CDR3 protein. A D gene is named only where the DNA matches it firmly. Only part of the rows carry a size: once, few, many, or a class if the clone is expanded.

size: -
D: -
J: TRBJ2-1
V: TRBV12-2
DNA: TGTGCAAGTCGTTACGACTATACCTCCTACAATGAGCAGTTCTTC
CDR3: CASRYDYTSYNEQFF

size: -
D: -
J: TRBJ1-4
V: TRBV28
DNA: TGTGCCAGCAGCGAAAACCTCGCACAAAATGAAAAACTGTTTTTT
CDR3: CASSENLAQNEKLFF

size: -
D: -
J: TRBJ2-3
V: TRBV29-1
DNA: TGCAGCGTTGAAGGTCAAACCCGCACAGATACGCAGTATTTT
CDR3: CSVEGQTRTDTQYF

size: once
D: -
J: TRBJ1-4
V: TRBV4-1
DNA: TGCGCCAGCAGCCCCACGGGGGACAAACTGTTTTTT
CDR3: CASSPTGDKLFF

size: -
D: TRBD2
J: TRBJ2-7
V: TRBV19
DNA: TGTGCCAGTAGTTGGACTAGCGGGAGCCGCTCCTACGAGCAGTACTTC
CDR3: CASSWTSGSRSYEQYF

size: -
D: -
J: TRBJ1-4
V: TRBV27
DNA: TGTGCCAGCAGCCACCTCCTTCAGGGACCTAATGAAAAACTGTTTTTT
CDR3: CASSHLLQGPNEKLFF

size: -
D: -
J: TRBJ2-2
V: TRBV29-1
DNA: TGCAGCGCCCAGGGCCCGAGCGTCGGGGAGCTGTTTTTT
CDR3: CSAQGPSVGELFF

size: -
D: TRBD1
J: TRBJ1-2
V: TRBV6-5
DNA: TGTGCCAGCAGTTTTTCCAGGGGGCGATACTATGGCTACACCTTC
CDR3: CASSFSRGRYYGYTF

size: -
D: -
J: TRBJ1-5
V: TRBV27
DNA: TGTGCCAGCAGTTTATCGCCAAATAGCAATCAGCCCCAGCATTTT
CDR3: CASSLSPNSNQPQHF

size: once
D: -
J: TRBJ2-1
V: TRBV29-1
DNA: TGCAGCGTTGAAGCCCCTAACTCCAATGAGCAGTTCTTC
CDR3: CSVEAPNSNEQFF

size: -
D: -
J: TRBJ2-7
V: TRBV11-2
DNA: TGTGCCAGCAGCACCAGCCCCGAGCAGTACTTC
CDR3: CASSTSPEQYF

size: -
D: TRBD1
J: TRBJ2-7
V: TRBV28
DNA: TGTGCCAGCAGGAGACCAGGGGGCGAGCAGTACTTC
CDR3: CASRRPGGEQYF

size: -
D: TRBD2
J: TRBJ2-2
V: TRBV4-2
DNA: TGTGCCAGCAGCCAAGAAACTAGCGGGAGAGGTGCCGGGGAGCTGTTTTTT
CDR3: CASSQETSGRGAGELFF

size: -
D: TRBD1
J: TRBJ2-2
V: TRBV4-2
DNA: TGTGCCAGCAGCCAAAAGCTACAGGGGGCGAACACCGGGGAGCTGTTTTTT
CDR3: CASSQKLQGANTGELFF

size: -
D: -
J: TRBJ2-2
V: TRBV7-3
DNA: TGTGCCAGCAGCTTGGCAGTTAACACCGGGGAGCTGTTTTTT
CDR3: CASSLAVNTGELFF

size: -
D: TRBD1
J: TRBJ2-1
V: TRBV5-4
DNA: TGTGCCAGCAGCTTGTATATGGTTTATGGGGACAGGGTGCAGTTCTTC
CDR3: CASSLYMVYGDRVQFF

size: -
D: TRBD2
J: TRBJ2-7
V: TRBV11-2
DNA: TGTGCCAGCAGCTTATTCAACGCGGGAGGGCAATACGAGCAGTACTTC
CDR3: CASSLFNAGGQYEQYF

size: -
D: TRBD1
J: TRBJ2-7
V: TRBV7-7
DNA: TGTGCTAGCAGCTTTGGGCATAGTAGGGGGCTAGACGAGCAGTACTTC
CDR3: CASSFGHSRGLDEQYF

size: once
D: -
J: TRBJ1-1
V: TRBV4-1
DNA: TGCGCCAGCAGCCAAGGAGACAGCAACACTGAAGCTTTCTTT
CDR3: CASSQGDSNTEAFF

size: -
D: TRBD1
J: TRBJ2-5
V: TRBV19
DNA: TGTGCCAGTAGTTCGAACCCGGACAGGGGGCCTGAGACCCAGTACTTC
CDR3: CASSSNPDRGPETQYF

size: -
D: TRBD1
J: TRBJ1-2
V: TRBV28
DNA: TGTGCCACAAAAGAAGGGGGCGCCGGTCTTGGCTACACCTTC
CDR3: CATKEGGAGLGYTF

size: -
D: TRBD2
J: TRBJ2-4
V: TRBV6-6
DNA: TGTGCCAGCAGTTACGAGCGGCACGGGGGGATTTCGGGGTTC
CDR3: CASSYERHGGISGF

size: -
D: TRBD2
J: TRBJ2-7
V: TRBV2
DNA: TGTGCCAGCGGGAGGGCTAGCGGGATTGGGTACGAGCAGTACTTC
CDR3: CASGRASGIGYEQYF

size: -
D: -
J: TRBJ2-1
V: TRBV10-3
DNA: TGTGCCATCGGGGGCGGCTTGGATAATGAGCAGTTCTTC
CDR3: CAIGGGLDNEQFF

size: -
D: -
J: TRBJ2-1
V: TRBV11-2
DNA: TGTGCCAGCAGCTTAGATCGCAGAAATGAGCAGTTCTTC
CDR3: CASSLDRRNEQFF

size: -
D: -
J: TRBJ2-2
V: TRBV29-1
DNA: TGCAGCGTTGCTGCGAACACCGGGGAGCTGTTTTTT
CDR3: CSVAANTGELFF

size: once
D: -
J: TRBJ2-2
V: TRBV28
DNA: TGTGCCAGCACCCCCCCGGGGGGCTTGGCCGGGGAGCTGTTTTTT
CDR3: CASTPPGGLAGELFF

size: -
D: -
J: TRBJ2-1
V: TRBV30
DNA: TGTGCCTGGAGTAGGGGGTCCTCCTACAATGAGCAGTTCTTC
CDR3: CAWSRGSSYNEQFF

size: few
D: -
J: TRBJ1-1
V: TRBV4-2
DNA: TGTGCCAGCAGCCAATTGAAGGGTAAGAACACTGAAGCTTTCTTT
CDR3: CASSQLKGKNTEAFF

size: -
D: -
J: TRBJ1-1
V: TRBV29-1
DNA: TGCAGCGTTGAACTGGGGGTGAACACTGAAGCTTTCTTT
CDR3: CSVELGVNTEAFF

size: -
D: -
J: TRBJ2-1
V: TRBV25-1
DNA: TGTGCCAGTGGGCAGCAGTTGGATGAGCAGTTCTTC
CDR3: CASGQQLDEQFF

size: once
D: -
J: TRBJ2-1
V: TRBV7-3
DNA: TGTGCCAGCAGCTCGGGGTATGTCGGTGAGCAGTTCTTC
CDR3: CASSSGYVGEQFF

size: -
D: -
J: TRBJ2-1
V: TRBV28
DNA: TGTGCCAGCAGTTTACGCCTAGCCACCTACAATGAGCAGTTCTTC
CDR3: CASSLRLATYNEQFF

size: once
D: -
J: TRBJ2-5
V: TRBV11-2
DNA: TGTGCCAGCAGGCAAAAAGAGACCCAGTACTTC
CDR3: CASRQKETQYF

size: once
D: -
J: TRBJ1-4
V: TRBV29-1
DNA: TGCAGCGTAAATCCAGGGACGAGAGGTGAAAAACTGTTTTTT
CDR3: CSVNPGTRGEKLFF

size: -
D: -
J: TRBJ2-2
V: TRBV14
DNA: TGTGCCAGCAAGGTCAGAGCGAACACCGGGGAGCTGTTTTTT
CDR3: CASKVRANTGELFF

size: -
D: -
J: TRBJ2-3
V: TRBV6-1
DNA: TGTGCCAGCAGTGGGATCACTAGCACAGATACGCAGTATTTT
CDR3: CASSGITSTDTQYF

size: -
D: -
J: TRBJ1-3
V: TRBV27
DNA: TGTGCCAGCAGACCCAACGGAAACTCTGGAAACACCATATATTTT
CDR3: CASRPNGNSGNTIYF

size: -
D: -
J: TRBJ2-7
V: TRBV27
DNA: TGTGCCAGCAGTTCCGGAGCGGGTGGCTACGAGCAGTACTTC
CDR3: CASSSGAGGYEQYF

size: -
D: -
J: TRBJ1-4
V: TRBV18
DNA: TGTGCCAGCTCACCAGCCCGGCTTAATGAAAAACTGTTTTTT
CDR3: CASSPARLNEKLFF

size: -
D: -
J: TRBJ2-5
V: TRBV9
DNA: TGTGCCAGCAGCGTAGGCCAGGGCTACGAGACCCAGTACTTC
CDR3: CASSVGQGYETQYF

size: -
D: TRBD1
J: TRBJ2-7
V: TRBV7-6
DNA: TGTGCCAGCAGTCATCCGGGACAGGGGATATCCGAGCAGTACTTC
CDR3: CASSHPGQGISEQYF

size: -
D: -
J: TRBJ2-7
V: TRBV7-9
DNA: TGTGCCAGCAGCTTCGGTGACTCCTACGAGCAGTACTTC
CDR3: CASSFGDSYEQYF

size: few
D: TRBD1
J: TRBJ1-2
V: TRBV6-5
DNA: TGTGCCAGCAGCCCCGTCAGACAGGGGGAGGGCTACACCTTC
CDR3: CASSPVRQGEGYTF